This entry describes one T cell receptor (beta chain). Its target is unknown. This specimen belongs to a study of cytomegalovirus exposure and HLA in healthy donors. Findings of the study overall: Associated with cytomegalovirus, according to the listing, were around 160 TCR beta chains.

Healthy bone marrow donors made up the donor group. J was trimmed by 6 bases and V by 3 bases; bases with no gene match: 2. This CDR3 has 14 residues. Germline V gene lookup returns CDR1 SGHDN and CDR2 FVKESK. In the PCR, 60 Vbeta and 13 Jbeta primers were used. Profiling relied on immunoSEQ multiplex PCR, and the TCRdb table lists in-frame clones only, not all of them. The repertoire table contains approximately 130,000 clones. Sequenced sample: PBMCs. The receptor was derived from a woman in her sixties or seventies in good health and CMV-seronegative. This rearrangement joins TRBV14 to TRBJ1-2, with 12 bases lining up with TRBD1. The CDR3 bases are TGTGCCAGCAGCCAGGGACAGGGGGCAAATGGCTACACCTTC. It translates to CASSQGQGANGYTF. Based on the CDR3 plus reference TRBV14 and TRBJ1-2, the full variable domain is EAGVTQFPSHSVIEKGQTVTLRCDPISGHDNLYWYRRVMGKEIKFLLHFVKESKQDESGMPNNRFLAERTGGTYSTLKVQPAELEDSGVYFCASSQGQGANGYTFGSGTRLTVV.